A single sample is the source of the 27 T cell receptor beta chains below, sequenced in a study of CD8+ T cells in alopecia areata. The authors extracted RNA and reverse transcribed it into cDNA as the sequencing template. This table comes from immunoSEQ multiplex PCR, and its TCRdb copy is limited to in-frame clones, with some not included. This table holds around 190,000 clones, 56% found once. Input material: CD8+ T cells sorted from blood. The origin of the receptors is a human donor in good health.

The table lists this clone with a few counts. The chain is built from TRBV19 and TRBJ1-1, with 12 bases lining up with TRBD1. Per germline, CDR1 LNHDA and CDR2 SQIVND (reference sequence). The V gene end was trimmed by 5 bases and the J gene end by 1 base; junction bases not matched to a gene: 5. The CDR3 totals 16 residues. The CDR3 is CASSPRDRGPNTEAFF. CDR3 in DNA: TGTGCCAGTAGTCCCCGGGACAGGGGGCCGAACACTGAAGCTTTCTTT.

CDR3 region: CASRRTGYFGYTF. As DNA, the CDR3 is TGTGCCAGCAGAAGGACAGGGTATTTCGGCTACACCTTC. The genes are TRBV27 and TRBJ1-2, with 8 bases matching TRBD1. CDR3 length: 13 amino acids. Looked up from germline, CDR1 is MNHEY and CDR2 is SMNVEV (reference sequence). V lost 6 bases to trimming and J lost 8 bases; unmatched junction nucleotides: 8.

This clone was counted a few times. The chain employs TRBV5-6 and TRBJ1-5; D call uncertain. Trimming left V 4 bases short and J 0 bases short, with 11 bases between. This CDR3 has 15 residues. CDR1 and CDR2 from the germline V gene are SGHDT and YYEEEE. CDR3 protein: CASSPGQDSNQPQHF. DNA for the CDR3: TGTGCCAGCAGCCCTGGCCAGGATAGCAATCAGCCCCAGCATTTT.

This clone was seen a few times. V gene TRBV4-1 combines with J gene TRBJ1-2, with 9 positions matching TRBD1. V was pared by 1 base and J by 8 bases, with 8 bases of the junction left unmatched. Germline CDR1 and CDR2: MGHRA and YSYEKL. The CDR3 covers 15 residues. The chain's CDR3 is CASSQALQGARGYTF. In DNA form, the CDR3 reads TGCGCCAGCAGCCAAGCTCTACAGGGGGCGCGAGGCTACACCTTC.

The CDR3 here is CASSWGQGADEQFF. The CDR3 nucleotides read TGTGCCAGCAGCTGGGGACAGGGGGCTGATGAGCAGTTCTTC. J is TRBJ2-1 and V is TRBV7-9; 12 bases line up with TRBD1. After removal of 4 bases from V and 8 bases from J, the junction contained 3 bases not matched to a gene. The CDR3 is made up of 14 amino acids. CDR1 SEHNR and CDR2 FQNEAQ come from the germline V gene (reference sequence).

The chain joins TRBV4-1 to TRBJ2-1, with 8 bases fitting TRBD2. Trimming removed 1 base from V and 4 bases from J; junction bases left unmatched: 15. The CDR3 has 19 residues. Germline CDR1 MGHRA, CDR2 YSYEKL. The CDR3 is CASSQGGYYAGGEYNEQFF. DNA for the CDR3: TGCGCCAGCAGCCAAGGGGGCTACTACGCGGGGGGCGAATACAATGAGCAGTTCTTC.

This sequence joins TRBV15 and TRBJ2-7; TRBD1 is a possible D gene (5 bases). The V end was cut by 0 bases, the J end by 2 bases, with 11 bases between. The CDR3 is made up of 15 amino acids. The germline V gene encodes CDR1 LNHNV and CDR2 YYDKDF (reference sequence). CDR3 sequence reads: CATSREVGEAYEQYF. The CDR3 coding sequence is TGTGCCACCAGCAGAGAAGTAGGGGAAGCCTACGAGCAGTACTTC.

As regards this clone: This sample includes further DNA sequences coding for the same CDR3. V gene TRBV5-1 combines with J gene TRBJ2-7; D remains unclear. Looked up from germline, CDR1 is SGHRS and CDR2 is YFSETQ. This CDR3 contains 12 residues. Trimming shortened V by 0 bases and J by 3 bases, and 4 bases separated the two germline ends. The CDR3 nucleotides read TGCGCCAGCAGCTTGGACGGCTACGAGCAGTACTTC. Translation: CASSLDGYEQYF.

The V call is TRBV6-5, the J call TRBJ2-5, with D tentatively TRBD1 (6 bases). This CDR3 has 14 residues. The germline V gene encodes CDR1 MNHEY and CDR2 SVGAGI. V was clipped by 2 bases and J by 1 base, with 8 bases between them. CDR3 DNA: TGTGCCAGCAGTTACGGACAGCTCCAAGAGACCCAGTACTTC. Protein sequence: CASSYGQLQETQYF.

V and J are TRBV13 and TRBJ2-3; D call uncertain. Trimming took off 5 bases at V and 3 bases at J, with 9 bases between the two ends. This CDR3 region has 13 residues. CDR1 and CDR2 (germline): PRHDT, FYEKMQ (reference sequence). In DNA, the CDR3 is TGTGCCAGCAGCCCCGGAAGTACAGATACGCAGTATTTT. Protein: CASSPGSTDTQYF.

The V and J genes are TRBV4-1 and TRBJ2-5; D remains unclear. The CDR3 length is 10 residues. Germline CDR1 reads MGHRA; CDR2 reads YSYEKL. V was clipped by 8 bases and J by 7 bases, with 8 bases between them. CDR3 sequence (DNA): TGCGCCAGCGGTTCGGGGACCCAGTACTTC. This sequence encodes CASGSGTQYF.

V usage is TRBV5-6 and J usage is TRBJ1-1; possible D gene TRBD1, 6 bases. The CDR3 spans 14 residues. Germline loops: CDR1 SGHDT, CDR2 YYEEEE. V was clipped by 2 bases and J by 0 bases, with 8 bases between them. The CDR3 region is CASSFRGLNTEAFF. The DNA for the CDR3 is TGTGCCAGCAGCTTCAGGGGTTTGAACACTGAAGCTTTCTTT.

The chain is built from TRBV13 and TRBJ2-3; D remains ambiguous. With 4 bases removed from V and 1 base from J, the gap between germline ends came to 12 bases. The length of the CDR3 is 15 residues. Germline values: CDR1 PRHDT, CDR2 FYEKMQ (reference sequence). CDR3 sequence reads: CASSSEPGGTDTQYF. The CDR3 DNA reads TGTGCCAGCAGCTCCGAACCGGGTGGCACAGATACGCAGTATTTT.

As for this clone: The sample carries other DNA sequences with the same CDR3. The rearrangement uses TRBV4-1 and TRBJ2-1; D is unclear. Germline V gives CDR1 MGHRA, CDR2 YSYEKL. The CDR3 runs 14 residues. Trimming left V 6 bases short and J 0 bases short, with 9 bases between. In nucleotides, the CDR3 is TGCGCCAGCAGTCCGATAGGCTCCTACAATGAGCAGTTCTTC. Translating gives CASSPIGSYNEQFF.

DNA of the CDR3: TGCGCCAGCAGCCAAGAAGAGAATCCTTCCTACGAGCAGTACTTC. This gives the protein CASSQEENPSYEQYF. The rearrangement links TRBV4-1 to TRBJ2-5; D remains unclear. The J call may be faulty, since TRBJ2-7 better matches the DNA end. Germline V gene data show CDR1 as MGHRA and CDR2 as YSYEKL. CDR3 length: 15 residues.

J is TRBJ1-2 and V is TRBV29-1; no clear D. Trimming removed 7 bases from V and 2 bases from J, with 11 bases in between. Per germline, CDR1 SQVTM and CDR2 ANQGSEA. This CDR3 region has 12 residues. The CDR3 here is CSGLEGNYGYTF. The CDR3 DNA sequence: TGCAGCGGTCTCGAGGGCAACTATGGCTACACCTTC.

This clone was observed once. V and J are TRBV29-1 and TRBJ2-2; D possibly matches TRBD1 or TRBD2 (5 bases each). The length of the CDR3 is 14 residues. Germline lookup yields CDR1 SQVTM and CDR2 ANQGSEA. The V end was cut by 2 bases, the J end by 4 bases, with 11 bases between. CDR3 residues: CSVERGRATGELFF. In DNA form, the CDR3 reads TGCAGCGTTGAACGGGGCAGGGCCACCGGGGAGCTGTTTTTT.

The rearrangement joins TRBV30 to TRBJ2-7; D perhaps matches TRBD2 (5 bases). The CDR3 loop spans 12 amino acids. CDR1 and CDR2 from the germline V gene are GTSNPN and SVGIG (reference sequence). Trimming took 5 bases from V and 7 from J, leaving 15 bases between them. The DNA of the CDR3 is TGTGCCTGGGGGCTAGATCGGGGTGAGCAGTACTTC. Translating it yields CAWGLDRGEQYF.

The V and J genes are TRBV30 and TRBJ2-3; TRBD1 agrees at 11 bases. The CDR3 is 15 amino acids. The V segment lost 5 bases and the J segment 3 bases; nucleotides outside the gene matches: 7. Germline V lookup: CDR1 GTSNPN, CDR2 SVGIG (reference sequence). The CDR3 DNA reads TGTGCCTGGGACATGGGGACAGGGGGAACAGATACGCAGTATTTT. Translated: CAWDMGTGGTDTQYF.

The CDR3 nucleotides read TGTGCCAGCAGTTTTAGCGGGACTAGCACAGATACGCAGTATTTT. This sequence encodes CASSFSGTSTDTQYF. The rearrangement uses TRBV27 and TRBJ2-3; TRBD2 matches at 8 bases. The CDR3 length is 15 residues. V trimming: 3 bases; J trimming: 0 bases; junction bases outside the gene matches: 2. CDR1 MNHEY and CDR2 SMNVEV come from the germline V gene (reference sequence).

The J gene is TRBJ2-1, the V gene TRBV5-1; 8 bases align to TRBD2. CDR3 size: 16 residues. The V segment lost 8 bases and the J segment 0 bases; nucleotides outside the gene matches: 10. CDR1 SGHRS and CDR2 YFSETQ come from the germline V gene. The CDR3 DNA follows: TGCGCCAGTAGCGCTCCACTAGCGGCCTCCTACAATGAGCAGTTCTTC. Translation: CASSAPLAASYNEQFF. Supplemented by reference TRBV5-1 and TRBJ2-1, the full variable domain reads KAGVTQTPRYLIKTRGQQVTLSCSPISGHRSVSWYQQTPGQGLQFLFEYFSETQRNKGNFPGRFSGRQFSNSRSEMNVSTLELGDSALYLCASSAPLAASYNEQFFGPGTRLTVL.

V is TRBV7-9 and J is TRBJ2-3; D possibly corresponds to TRBD2 (6 bases). Germline V lookup: CDR1 SEHNR, CDR2 FQNEAQ (reference sequence). Trimming stripped 2 bases from V and 0 bases from J, with 9 bases between. This CDR3 has 15 amino acids. CDR3 region: CASSLMEGSTDTQYF. The CDR3 DNA reads as TGTGCCAGCAGCTTAATGGAGGGGAGCACAGATACGCAGTATTTT.

The chain couples TRBV9 to TRBJ2-5, with 9 nucleotides matching TRBD2. The germline V gene has CDR1 SGDLS and CDR2 YYNGEE. V was pared by 4 bases and J by 5 bases, with 9 bases of the junction left unmatched. CDR3 size: 15 residues. The CDR3 here is CASSPDSGGHETQYF. For the CDR3, the DNA is TGTGCCAGCAGCCCTGATAGCGGGGGTCACGAGACCCAGTACTTC.

This clone was detected a few times. J is TRBJ2-5 and V is TRBV4-1; TRBD2 might be the D (6 bases). The CDR3 has 14 residues. Trimming removed 4 bases from V and 4 bases from J, with 13 bases in between. In germline, CDR1 is MGHRA, CDR2 YSYEKL. CDR3 sequence: CASSLLGGLETQYF. As DNA, the CDR3 is TGCGCCAGCAGCCTCTTAGGAGGGCTAGAGACCCAGTACTTC.

This chain connects TRBV6-5 to TRBJ1-5; unclear D gene. The CDR3 totals 13 residues. V lost 4 bases to trimming and J lost 11 bases, with 15 bases between them. Germline loops: CDR1 MNHEY, CDR2 SVGAGI. CDR3 residues: CASSSPSEATQHF. In DNA form, the CDR3 reads TGTGCCAGCAGTTCCCCCTCGGAGGCGACCCAGCATTTT.

This clone was seen a few times. The chain joins TRBV27 to TRBJ1-4; 7 bases align to TRBD1. V lost 3 bases, J lost 7 bases, and 5 bases stayed unmatched. The CDR3 runs to 14 residues. CDR1 is MNHEY, CDR2 SMNVEV, per germline (reference sequence). This CDR3 reads CASSLTGMSEKLFF. The DNA for the CDR3 is TGTGCCAGCAGTTTGACAGGGATGAGTGAAAAACTGTTTTTT.

The V call is TRBV19, the J call TRBJ2-3; 7 bases are a match to TRBD2. The V gene end was trimmed by 1 base and the J gene end by 0 bases; junction bases not matched to a gene: 4. Germline V gene lookup returns CDR1 LNHDA and CDR2 SQIVND (reference sequence). There are 16 residues in the CDR3. CDR3 DNA: TGTGCCAGTAGTATAGCAGCTAGCGGTAGCACAGATACGCAGTATTTT. Protein sequence: CASSIAASGSTDTQYF.